A single T cell receptor (beta chain) is shown here with its context. This record comes from a study of blood T cell repertoires in COVID-19. Background on the study: Material from acute and convalescent COVID-19 was sourced from the United States, Italy and Spain. PBMCs, B-cell-depleted T cells, or T cells were the source of the cDNA or gDNA that made up the material.

The V gene's germline CDR1 is MGHRA and CDR2 YSYEKL. The CDR3 totals 16 residues. Trimming removed 0 bases at V and 4 bases at J, with 13 bases between. In the source study's methods: From reference gene primer amplification, estimates of nucleated cell counts were derived. TCRdb's copy holds only in-frame clones and misses some; the assay was immunoSEQ multiplex PCR. V and J calls plus clone size are reproduced from that table; the DNA served to infer D and trimming. This table has 40,000 to 45,000 clones, about 90% appearing once. Sequencing input: peripheral blood. This receptor was taken from a man between 60 and 70 years old with acute or convalescent COVID-19. This chain links TRBV4-1 with TRBJ1-5, with D unresolved. This CDR3 reads CASSQEGSRTNQPQHF. The CDR3 region has the DNA TGCGCCAGCAGCCAAGAGGGCTCCAGGACTAATCAGCCCCAGCATTTT.